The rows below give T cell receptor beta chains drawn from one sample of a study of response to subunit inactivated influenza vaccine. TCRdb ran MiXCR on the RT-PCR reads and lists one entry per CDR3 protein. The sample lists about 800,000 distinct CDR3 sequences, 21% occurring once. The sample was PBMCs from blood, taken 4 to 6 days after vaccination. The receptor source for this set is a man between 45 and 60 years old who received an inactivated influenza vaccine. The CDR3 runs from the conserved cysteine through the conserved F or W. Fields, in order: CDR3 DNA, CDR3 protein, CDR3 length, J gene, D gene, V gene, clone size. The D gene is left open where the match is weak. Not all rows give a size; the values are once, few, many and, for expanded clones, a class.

CDR3nt: TGTGCCAGCAGCTTAATGGTGGCAGATACGCAGTATTTT; CDR3aa: CASSLMVADTQYF; len: 13; j_gene: TRBJ2-3; d_gene: NA; v_gene: TRBV7-2; abundance: few
CDR3nt: TGCAGTGCTATGGACAGGGCTCCTCCGAATGAGCAGTTCTTC; CDR3aa: CSAMDRAPPNEQFF; len: 14; j_gene: TRBJ2-1; d_gene: TRBD1; v_gene: TRBV20-1; abundance: NA
CDR3nt: TGTGCCAGCAGTTACGCGGGGGGAGACTACGAGCAGTACTTC; CDR3aa: CASSYAGGDYEQYF; len: 14; j_gene: TRBJ2-7; d_gene: TRBD2; v_gene: TRBV6-5; abundance: once
CDR3nt: TGTGCCAGCAGTCGGGACTTCTCCTACGAGCAGTACTTC; CDR3aa: CASSRDFSYEQYF; len: 13; j_gene: TRBJ2-7; d_gene: NA; v_gene: TRBV12-3/TRBV12-4; abundance: many
CDR3nt: TGCAGTGCGAACAGGGGGGACGAGCAGTTCTTC; CDR3aa: CSANRGDEQFF; len: 11; j_gene: TRBJ2-1; d_gene: TRBD1; v_gene: TRBV20-1; abundance: NA
CDR3nt: TGCAGCGTTGCGGGAGGGGGCGCAAATTTGGACGAGCAGTACTTC; CDR3aa: CSVAGGGANLDEQYF; len: 15; j_gene: TRBJ2-7; d_gene: NA; v_gene: TRBV29-1; abundance: few
CDR3nt: TGTGCCAGCAGCTCCCTAAGCAACGAGCAGTACTTC; CDR3aa: CASSSLSNEQYF; len: 12; j_gene: TRBJ2-7; d_gene: NA; v_gene: TRBV6-5; abundance: few
CDR3nt: TGTGCCAGCAGTCTTACCCGGGACGGTTCCTACGAGCAGTACTTC; CDR3aa: CASSLTRDGSYEQYF; len: 15; j_gene: TRBJ2-7; d_gene: NA; v_gene: TRBV6-1; abundance: few
CDR3nt: TGTGCCAGCAGCGCCAGGACAAACCACGAGCAGTACTTC; CDR3aa: CASSARTNHEQYF; len: 13; j_gene: TRBJ2-7; d_gene: NA; v_gene: TRBV7-2; abundance: few
CDR3nt: TGTGCCAGCAGCCAGGAAGGGACAGCCACAGATACGCAGTATTTT; CDR3aa: CASSQEGTATDTQYF; len: 15; j_gene: TRBJ2-3; d_gene: TRBD1; v_gene: TRBV6-4; abundance: NA
CDR3nt: TGCGCCAGCAGCTTGTCAGAAACCGGGGAGCTGTTTTTT; CDR3aa: CASSLSETGELFF; len: 13; j_gene: TRBJ2-2; d_gene: NA; v_gene: TRBV5-1; abundance: many
CDR3nt: TGTGCCAGCTCACCACGGGACAACTACGAGCAGTACTTC; CDR3aa: CASSPRDNYEQYF; len: 13; j_gene: TRBJ2-7; d_gene: NA; v_gene: TRBV18; abundance: many
CDR3nt: TGCGCCAGCAGCTTGCTAATTTCCTCCTACGAGCAGTACTTC; CDR3aa: CASSLLISSYEQYF; len: 14; j_gene: TRBJ2-7; d_gene: NA; v_gene: TRBV5-1; abundance: NA
CDR3nt: TGCAGTGCTAGAGATCTAGGACGTATGAACACTGAAGCTTTCTTT; CDR3aa: CSARDLGRMNTEAFF; len: 15; j_gene: TRBJ1-1; d_gene: NA; v_gene: TRBV20-1; abundance: NA
CDR3nt: TGTGCCAGCAGGGGCGGGAGGAGGCAAGAGACCCAGTACTTC; CDR3aa: CASRGGRRQETQYF; len: 14; j_gene: TRBJ2-5; d_gene: TRBD2; v_gene: TRBV12-3/TRBV12-4; abundance: NA
CDR3nt: TGTGCCACCCGGTTGCGGTCCCAACACAATGAGCAGTTCTTC; CDR3aa: CATRLRSQHNEQFF; len: 14; j_gene: TRBJ2-1; d_gene: NA; v_gene: TRBV28; abundance: few
CDR3nt: TGCGCCAGCAGCTCGGGACAGCTAGCTAGCACAGATACGCAGTATTTT; CDR3aa: CASSSGQLASTDTQYF; len: 16; j_gene: TRBJ2-3; d_gene: TRBD1; v_gene: TRBV5-1; abundance: NA
CDR3nt: TGCAGTGCCCAGACTTCGGGGGAGACCCAGTACTTC; CDR3aa: CSAQTSGETQYF; len: 12; j_gene: TRBJ2-5; d_gene: NA; v_gene: TRBV20-1; abundance: few
CDR3nt: TGTGCCAGCTCAGGAGGGCGCACTGGGTCTCAGCCCCAGCATTTT; CDR3aa: CASSGGRTGSQPQHF; len: 15; j_gene: TRBJ1-5; d_gene: NA; v_gene: TRBV18; abundance: NA
CDR3nt: TGTGCCAGCAGTTTAGCGGGAGGGCCGGGGGAGCAGTACTTC; CDR3aa: CASSLAGGPGEQYF; len: 14; j_gene: TRBJ2-7; d_gene: TRBD2; v_gene: TRBV7-9; abundance: many
CDR3nt: TGTGCCAGCAGCGTAGAAGGCTGGGCTAGCGGGATGCAGTACTTC; CDR3aa: CASSVEGWASGMQYF; len: 15; j_gene: TRBJ2-7; d_gene: TRBD2; v_gene: TRBV9; abundance: many
CDR3nt: TGCAGTGCTGCCCTCACTAGCGGGAGACCAGATACGCAGTATTTT; CDR3aa: CSAALTSGRPDTQYF; len: 15; j_gene: TRBJ2-3; d_gene: TRBD2; v_gene: TRBV20-1; abundance: few
CDR3nt: TGTGCCAGCAGCTTAGCGTTTTCCCTCCTGAAAGAGACCCAGTACTTC; CDR3aa: CASSLAFSLLKETQYF; len: 16; j_gene: TRBJ2-5; d_gene: NA; v_gene: TRBV7-2; abundance: few
CDR3nt: TGTGCCTGGAAAGACGGGACCAAACCCTACGAGCAGTACTTC; CDR3aa: CAWKDGTKPYEQYF; len: 14; j_gene: TRBJ2-7; d_gene: NA; v_gene: TRBV30; abundance: NA
CDR3nt: TGTGCCAGCAGCTTAGTAAGCCTAGCGGGAGGGACGCTTAACAATGAGCAGTTCTTC; CDR3aa: CASSLVSLAGGTLNNEQFF; len: 19; j_gene: TRBJ2-1; d_gene: TRBD2; v_gene: TRBV11-2; abundance: few
CDR3nt: TGCGCCAGCAGTGAACTAGCGGGGGAACTTGAGCAGTTCTTC; CDR3aa: CASSELAGELEQFF; len: 14; j_gene: TRBJ2-1; d_gene: TRBD2; v_gene: TRBV10-1; abundance: many
CDR3nt: TGTGCCAGCAGCCGCAGACTAGCGGGAGGGACAGATACGCAGTATTTT; CDR3aa: CASSRRLAGGTDTQYF; len: 16; j_gene: TRBJ2-3; d_gene: TRBD2; v_gene: TRBV7-2; abundance: few
CDR3nt: TGTGCCAGCAGCTTAGGGCCGCGGGAAGCTTTCTTT; CDR3aa: CASSLGPREAFF; len: 12; j_gene: TRBJ1-1; d_gene: NA; v_gene: TRBV7-9; abundance: few
CDR3nt: TGCAGTGCTACACAGGGTCCTAATCAGCCCCAGCATTTT; CDR3aa: CSATQGPNQPQHF; len: 13; j_gene: TRBJ1-5; d_gene: NA; v_gene: TRBV20-1; abundance: NA
CDR3nt: TGCAGTACCCAGCGCCGCGGGAGTTCAGATACGCAGTATTTT; CDR3aa: CSTQRRGSSDTQYF; len: 14; j_gene: TRBJ2-3; d_gene: TRBD2; v_gene: TRBV20-1; abundance: NA
CDR3nt: TGCAGCGTTGAACGCCTAGCGGGAAAAAATGAGCAGTTCTTC; CDR3aa: CSVERLAGKNEQFF; len: 14; j_gene: TRBJ2-1; d_gene: TRBD2; v_gene: TRBV29-1; abundance: NA
CDR3nt: TGTGCCAGCAGCTTGATTGGCCTGTCGGGAGAAGCCAAAAACATTCAGTACTTC; CDR3aa: CASSLIGLSGEAKNIQYF; len: 18; j_gene: TRBJ2-4; d_gene: NA; v_gene: TRBV11-1; abundance: NA
CDR3nt: TGCAGCGGCGTGGGGGCGGATGAGCAGTTCTTC; CDR3aa: CSGVGADEQFF; len: 11; j_gene: TRBJ2-1; d_gene: NA; v_gene: TRBV29-1; abundance: NA
CDR3nt: TGTGCCAGCAGCCCGAGGGGACTTAATTCACCCCTCCACTTT; CDR3aa: CASSPRGLNSPLHF; len: 14; j_gene: TRBJ1-6; d_gene: NA; v_gene: TRBV28; abundance: NA
CDR3nt: TGTGCCAGCAGCCGAGACAGGGTCTCTGGGGCGGCAGGCGGCTACACCTTC; CDR3aa: CASSRDRVSGAAGGYTF; len: 17; j_gene: TRBJ1-2; d_gene: TRBD1; v_gene: TRBV7-2; abundance: many
CDR3nt: TGTGCCAGCAGTCCGACAGGGACAGAGACCCAGTACTTC; CDR3aa: CASSPTGTETQYF; len: 13; j_gene: TRBJ2-5; d_gene: TRBD1; v_gene: TRBV28; abundance: NA
CDR3nt: TGTGCCAGCAGCTTAGCCTACCGGAGGACTAGCGGGGGCTCCACAGATACGCAGTATTTT; CDR3aa: CASSLAYRRTSGGSTDTQYF; len: 20; j_gene: TRBJ2-3; d_gene: TRBD2; v_gene: TRBV11-1; abundance: NA
CDR3nt: TGTGCCAGCAGTGTCGAGGGACAACGGATAAAGGACTCTGGAAACACCATATATTTT; CDR3aa: CASSVEGQRIKDSGNTIYF; len: 19; j_gene: TRBJ1-3; d_gene: NA; v_gene: TRBV11-1; abundance: NA
CDR3nt: TGTGCCAGCAGTTTTGATCGAGCATCACCCCTCCACTTT; CDR3aa: CASSFDRASPLHF; len: 13; j_gene: TRBJ1-6; d_gene: NA; v_gene: TRBV12-3/TRBV12-4; abundance: NA
CDR3nt: TGTGCCAGCAGCAAAGACATGGCCGAGCAGTACTTC; CDR3aa: CASSKDMAEQYF; len: 12; j_gene: TRBJ2-7; d_gene: NA; v_gene: TRBV12-3/TRBV12-4; abundance: NA